The rows below give T cell receptor beta chains drawn from one sample of a study of cytomegalovirus exposure and HLA in healthy donors. Sequenced by immunoSEQ multiplex PCR; TCRdb stores in-frame clones only, minus some. The sample yields roughly 30,000 clones, approximately 87% seen once. Sequences were obtained from PBMCs. The source of these receptors is a boy between 10 and 17 years old in good health and CMV-seronegative. The CDR3 runs from the conserved cysteine through the conserved F or W. A D gene is named only where the DNA matches it firmly. Not all rows give a size; the values are once, few, many and, for expanded clones, a class.

J: TRBJ2-3; size: .; V: TRBV29-1; D: TRBD2; CDR3: CSVVPLAGEDTQYF; DNA: TGCAGCGTTGTTCCACTAGCGGGTGAGGATACGCAGTATTTT
J: TRBJ2-7; size: .; V: TRBV5-1; D: TRBD2; CDR3: CASSLGGSSGSNTYEQYF; DNA: TGCGCCAGCAGCTTGGGAGGCAGTAGCGGGAGCAATACCTACGAGCAGTACTTC
J: TRBJ2-5; size: .; V: TRBV11-2; D: TRBD1; CDR3: CASSPGGGETQYF; DNA: TGTGCCAGCAGTCCAGGGGGTGGGGAGACCCAGTACTTC
J: TRBJ2-1; size: .; V: TRBV18; D: .; CDR3: CASSQGLTGVNYNEQFF; DNA: TGTGCCAGCTCACAAGGCTTAACGGGGGTCAATTACAATGAGCAGTTCTTC
J: TRBJ2-7; size: once; V: TRBV29-1; D: TRBD1; CDR3: CSVRDRPYEQYF; DNA: TGCAGCGTCCGGGACAGGCCCTACGAGCAGTACTTC
J: TRBJ1-2; size: .; V: TRBV19; D: .; CDR3: CASTVGGVDGYTF; DNA: TGTGCCAGTACCGTGGGGGGAGTCGATGGCTACACCTTC
J: TRBJ1-5; size: .; V: TRBV28; D: TRBD1; CDR3: CASQGEDNQPQHF; DNA: TGTGCCAGCCAGGGGGAAGACAATCAGCCCCAGCATTTT
J: TRBJ2-2; size: once; V: TRBV5-1; D: TRBD2; CDR3: CASRHEAGGRTGELFF; DNA: TGCGCCAGCAGACATGAAGCGGGGGGGCGGACCGGGGAGCTGTTTTTT
J: TRBJ2-1; size: once; V: TRBV2; D: .; CDR3: CASSWTLGEQFF; DNA: TGTGCCAGCAGCTGGACATTAGGTGAGCAGTTCTTC
J: TRBJ2-1; size: .; V: TRBV11-2; D: .; CDR3: CASSFGGATQFF; DNA: TGTGCCAGCAGCTTCGGGGGAGCGACGCAGTTCTTC
J: TRBJ2-1; size: .; V: TRBV18; D: TRBD2; CDR3: CASSPGEGSRNEQFF; DNA: TGTGCCAGCTCACCGGGGGAGGGCTCACGGAATGAGCAGTTCTTC
J: TRBJ2-3; size: .; V: TRBV30; D: TRBD2; CDR3: CAWSPAGDTDTQYF; DNA: TGTGCCTGGAGCCCAGCGGGGGATACAGATACGCAGTATTTT
J: TRBJ2-1; size: once; V: TRBV6-4; D: .; CDR3: CASSESTGDYNEQFF; DNA: TGTGCCAGCAGTGAGTCGACAGGAGACTACAATGAGCAGTTCTTC
J: TRBJ1-1; size: few; V: TRBV19; D: TRBD1; CDR3: CASRGTGTLLDTEAFF; DNA: TGTGCCAGTAGAGGGACAGGGACCCTATTAGACACTGAAGCTTTCTTT
J: TRBJ2-3; size: .; V: TRBV4-1; D: .; CDR3: CASSQGEWRGYRTDTQYF; DNA: TGCGCCAGCAGCCAAGGGGAATGGCGGGGTTATCGCACAGATACGCAGTATTTT
J: TRBJ2-5; size: once; V: TRBV4-2; D: TRBD2; CDR3: CASSQEAGGPETQYF; DNA: TGTGCCAGCAGCCAAGAAGCGGGGGGGCCCGAGACCCAGTACTTC
J: TRBJ2-1; size: .; V: TRBV6-4; D: TRBD2; CDR3: CASSEAGATYNEQFF; DNA: TGTGCCAGCAGTGAAGCGGGGGCAACTTACAATGAGCAGTTCTTC
J: TRBJ2-1; size: .; V: TRBV27; D: .; CDR3: CASSPRSGGGRGEQFF; DNA: TGTGCCAGCAGCCCTAGGTCTGGCGGGGGCCGTGGTGAGCAGTTCTTC
J: TRBJ1-1; size: .; V: TRBV4-1; D: .; CDR3: CASSQEVRCEAFF; DNA: TGCGCCAGCAGCCAAGAGGTTCGGTGTGAAGCTTTCTTT
J: TRBJ2-1; size: .; V: TRBV11-2; D: TRBD2; CDR3: CASSKGLAGDNEQFF; DNA: TGTGCCAGCAGCAAGGGACTAGCGGGGGACAATGAGCAGTTCTTC
J: TRBJ2-7; size: once; V: TRBV19; D: .; CDR3: CASSLTGTYQTYEQYF; DNA: TGTGCCAGTAGTTTAACCGGGACTTACCAAACCTACGAGCAGTACTTC
J: TRBJ2-2; size: once; V: TRBV5-1; D: .; CDR3: CASSPGLNTGELFF; DNA: TGCGCCAGCAGCCCAGGGTTGAACACCGGGGAGCTGTTTTTT
J: TRBJ1-4; size: .; V: TRBV5-4; D: TRBD1; CDR3: CASTKGQGGEKLFF; DNA: TGTGCCAGCACTAAAGGACAGGGGGGCGAAAAACTGTTTTTT
J: TRBJ2-2; size: .; V: TRBV7-9; D: TRBD1; CDR3: CASSTSLTGGSTGELFF; DNA: TGTGCCAGCAGCACGAGCTTGACAGGGGGCTCGACCGGGGAGCTGTTTTTT
J: TRBJ2-3; size: few; V: TRBV19; D: TRBD1; CDR3: CASSTGTVSTDTQYF; DNA: TGTGCCAGTAGTACCGGGACAGTCAGCACAGATACGCAGTATTTT
J: TRBJ2-7; size: .; V: TRBV9; D: .; CDR3: CASSVGVQYEQYF; DNA: TGTGCCAGCAGCGTAGGAGTCCAATACGAGCAGTACTTC
J: TRBJ1-1; size: .; V: TRBV7-6; D: TRBD1; CDR3: CASSLVLTGFLEAFF; DNA: TGTGCCAGCAGCTTAGTTCTGACAGGGTTTCTTGAAGCTTTCTTT
J: TRBJ2-7; size: .; V: TRBV4-3; D: .; CDR3: CASSQDQRTRGISYEQYF; DNA: TGCGCCAGCAGCCAAGATCAGAGAACCCGCGGGATCTCCTACGAGCAGTACTTC
J: TRBJ2-2; size: .; V: TRBV6-1; D: TRBD1; CDR3: CASRKTGANTGELFF; DNA: TGTGCCAGCAGGAAAACAGGGGCGAACACCGGGGAGCTGTTTTTT
J: TRBJ2-6; size: .; V: TRBV5-6; D: .; CDR3: CASSLGDRRGANVLTF; DNA: TGTGCCAGCAGCTTGGGTGACAGGCGGGGGGCCAACGTCCTGACTTTC
J: TRBJ2-5; size: .; V: TRBV9; D: .; CDR3: CASSVTPKETQYF; DNA: TGTGCCAGCAGCGTAACCCCTAAAGAGACCCAGTACTTC
J: TRBJ2-7; size: .; V: TRBV6-6; D: .; CDR3: CASSYNLGGLGYEQYF; DNA: TGTGCCAGCAGTTATAACCTCGGGGGGCTTGGGTACGAGCAGTACTTC
J: TRBJ1-1; size: few; V: TRBV6-1; D: .; CDR3: CASLRDNLNTEAFF; DNA: TGTGCCAGCCTTAGGGACAACTTGAACACTGAAGCTTTCTTT
J: TRBJ2-2; size: once; V: TRBV10-1; D: .; CDR3: CASSEGWRATNTGELFF; DNA: TGCGCCAGCAGTGAAGGATGGAGGGCCACGAACACCGGGGAGCTGTTTTTT
J: TRBJ2-7; size: few; V: TRBV11-1; D: .; CDR3: CASSLQQTSYEQYF; DNA: TGTGCCAGCAGCTTACAACAAACTAGCTACGAGCAGTACTTC
J: TRBJ2-2; size: .; V: TRBV11-2; D: .; CDR3: CASSLDRVKNTGELFF; DNA: TGTGCCAGCAGCTTAGACCGAGTAAAGAACACCGGGGAGCTGTTTTTT
J: TRBJ1-5; size: .; V: TRBV5-1; D: .; CDR3: CASSSGVNQPQHF; DNA: TGCGCCAGCAGCTCGGGGGTAAATCAGCCCCAGCATTTT
J: TRBJ2-5; size: .; V: TRBV29-1; D: TRBD2; CDR3: CSVSTSGEETQYF; DNA: TGCAGCGTTTCGACTAGCGGAGAAGAGACCCAGTACTTC
J: TRBJ1-1; size: few; V: TRBV5-1; D: .; CDR3: CASSLQVSTEAFF; DNA: TGCGCCAGCAGCTTGCAGGTTTCCACTGAAGCTTTCTTT
J: TRBJ1-2; size: .; V: TRBV19; D: TRBD1; CDR3: CASSIPGQGVIVDGYTF; DNA: TGTGCCAGTAGCATACCGGGACAGGGGGTTATAGTTGATGGCTACACCTTC
J: TRBJ2-7; size: .; V: TRBV5-1; D: TRBD1; CDR3: CASSLNTGVEQYF; DNA: TGCGCCAGCAGCCTTAATACAGGGGTCGAGCAGTACTTC
J: TRBJ1-3; size: .; V: TRBV25-1; D: .; CDR3: CASSARAGNTIYF; DNA: TGTGCCAGCAGTGCGAGGGCTGGAAACACCATATATTTT